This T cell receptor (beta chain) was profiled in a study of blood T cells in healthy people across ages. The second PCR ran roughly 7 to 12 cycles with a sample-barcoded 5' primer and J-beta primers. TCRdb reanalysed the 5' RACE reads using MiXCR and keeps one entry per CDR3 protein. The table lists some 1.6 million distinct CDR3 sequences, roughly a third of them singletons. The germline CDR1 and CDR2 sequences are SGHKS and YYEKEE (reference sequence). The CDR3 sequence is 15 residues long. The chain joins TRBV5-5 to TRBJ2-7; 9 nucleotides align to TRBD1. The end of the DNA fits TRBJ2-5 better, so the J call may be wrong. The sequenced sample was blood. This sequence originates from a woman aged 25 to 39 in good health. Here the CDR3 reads CASSRFDRGQETQYF. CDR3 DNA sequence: TGTGCCAGCAGCCGATTCGACAGGGGGCAAGAGACCCAGTACTTC.